A single TCR beta chain is shown here with its context. Its target is not known. Germline CDR1 SGHTA, CDR2 FQGNSA. V lost 2 bases to trimming and J lost 2 bases; unmatched junction nucleotides: 12. CDR3 length equals 18 residues. This specimen belongs to a study of B cell selection in AIRE deficiency. As handled by the study authors: Conventional T cell pools: 100,000 to 120,000 distinct patient, 130,000 to 150,000 donor TCRbeta sequences. Some clones are missing from TCRdb's copy, which holds only in-frame ones; the method was immunoSEQ multiplex PCR. That table furnishes V, J and clone size, whereas the DNA furnished D and trimming. The sample consists of some 24,000 clones, roughly 96% of them appearing once. Whole-study results and caveats: About 31% of healthy-shared Treg TCRbeta sequences appeared in patient Tconv cells. With only TCRbeta sequenced, roughly 40% of shared healthy Treg sequences overlapped Tconv. Shorter CDR3s marked shared Treg sequences, biased toward few non-templated insertions.

Conventional CD4 T cells were sorted as CD4+CD127+ cells. The genes are TRBV7-2 and TRBJ2-5; TRBD1 matches at 9 bases. The source is a human donor in good health. The sample taken for sequencing was CD4+CD127+ conventional T cells sorted from PBMCs. CDR3 in amino acids: CASSLSSPGTGKQETQYF. For the CDR3, the DNA is TGTGCCAGCAGCTTATCGTCTCCGGGGACAGGGAAACAAGAGACCCAGTACTTC.